The next 14 T cell receptor beta chains were all read from a single sample in a study of T cell responses to AZD1222 COVID-19 vaccine (dated by TCRdb to about 2021). The receptor library was made with the immunoSEQ multiplex PCR assay. TCRdb's version of the immuneACCESS table is confined to in-frame rearrangements and falls short of the full clone set. An unresolved V gene accounts for under half of the shortfall where checked; the remainder is of unknown origin. Across this sample there are around 79,000 clones, with approximately 89% seen only once. Roughly a fifth of the sample goes to the ten largest clones. The sample's time point, from its label and the paper: baseline before first vaccination. Specimen: peripheral blood, collected on day 0 of AZD1222 vaccination. The receptors derive from an adult in good health.

The V and J genes are TRBV27 and TRBJ2-2; D unresolved. This CDR3 is 12 amino acids long. V was trimmed by 3 bases and J by 1 base, leaving 0 bases between them. The germline V gene encodes CDR1 MNHEY and CDR2 SMNVEV (reference sequence). CDR3 residues: CASSLNTGELFF. DNA of the CDR3: TGTGCCAGCAGTTTGAACACCGGGGAGCTGTTTTTT.

A few counts support this clone. CDR3 coding DNA: TGTGCCAGCAGCGGACAGACAGGGAATAATTCACCCCTCCACTTT. Protein product: CASSGQTGNNSPLHF. This rearrangement joins TRBV7-2 to TRBJ1-6; TRBD1 agrees at 7 bases. Germline CDR1 and CDR2: SGHTA and FQGNSA. The CDR3 covers 15 residues. Germline trimming cut 5 bases from V and 5 bases from J; bases unmatched to any gene: 6.

The chain recombines TRBV10-2 with TRBJ2-6; TRBD2 matches at 7 bases. The junction had 0 bases not matched to a gene; V was cut back by 6 bases and J by 1 base. This CDR3 comprises 14 residues. Germline lookup yields CDR1 WSHSY and CDR2 SAAADI. The CDR3 spells CASRGGSGANVLTF. The CDR3 nucleotides are TGCGCCAGCAGGGGGGGGTCTGGGGCCAACGTCCTGACTTTC.

The chain combines TRBV9 with TRBJ2-2; D unclear. V was cut by 4 bases and J by 3 bases, with 10 bases left in between. This CDR3 has 14 amino acids. The germline gives CDR1 SGDLS, CDR2 YYNGEE. CDR3 coding DNA: TGTGCCAGCAGCCTAAGGGTAGACACCGGGGAGCTGTTTTTT. Protein sequence: CASSLRVDTGELFF.

The CDR3 DNA sequence: TGCGCCAGCAGCTCCGACGGGCGGGCCTATAATTCACCCCTCCACTTT. Protein product: CASSSDGRAYNSPLHF. J is TRBJ1-6 and V is TRBV4-1; D is unresolved. The germline gives CDR1 MGHRA, CDR2 YSYEKL. Between the trimmed V and J ends, which lost 5 bases and 2 bases, there was a span of 13 bases. CDR3 length: 16 amino acids.

This clone was counted once. The V gene is TRBV7-8, the J gene TRBJ2-7, with D unresolved. The CDR3 consists of 16 residues. With 6 bases removed from V and 1 base from J, the gap between germline ends came to 19 bases. Per the germline V gene, CDR1 is SGHVS and CDR2 is FQNEAQ. CDR3 sequence reads: CASRRDARTESYEQYF. The CDR3 DNA follows: TGTGCCAGCAGACGCGACGCCCGCACCGAGTCCTACGAGCAGTACTTC.

The chain combines TRBV5-6 with TRBJ1-3; perhaps TRBD1 as D (6 bases). The V end was cut by 4 bases, the J end by 1 base, with 9 bases between. Germline V gives CDR1 SGHDT, CDR2 YYEEEE. This CDR3 is built from 14 residues. CDR3 DNA: TGTGCCAGCAGCAAAGGGGGGTCTGGAAACACCATATATTTT. This sequence encodes CASSKGGSGNTIYF.

V gene TRBV5-1 combines with J gene TRBJ2-5; 16 bases fit TRBD2. The V segment lost 5 bases and the J segment 2 bases; nucleotides outside the gene matches: 15. CDR3 length: 20 residues. Germline-derived CDR1 and CDR2 are SGHRS and YFSETQ. CDR3 in DNA: TGCGCCAGCAGAAACTACCCCCAGGGACTAGCGGGGGGGAGGCAAGAGACCCAGTACTTC. This encodes CASRNYPQGLAGGRQETQYF. Variable domain in full (rest from reference TRBV5-1 and TRBJ2-5): KAGVTQTPRYLIKTRGQQVTLSCSPISGHRSVSWYQQTPGQGLQFLFEYFSETQRNKGNFPGRFSGRQFSNSRSEMNVSTLELGDSALYLCASRNYPQGLAGGRQETQYFGPGTRLLVL.

The chain has TRBV3-1 (or the pseudogene TRBV3-2) and TRBJ2-5; no reliable D call. V lost 4 bases and J lost 1, with 10 bases in between. The CDR3 runs to 14 residues. CDR1 LGHDT and CDR2 YNNKEL come from the germline V gene (reference sequence). CDR3 protein: CASSLENSQETQYF. Here the CDR3 DNA reads TGTGCCAGCAGCCTAGAAAACTCCCAAGAGACCCAGTACTTC.

This chain joins TRBV2 and TRBJ1-1; no definite D call. The V end lost 8 bases, the J end lost 4 bases, and 14 bases lay between the germline ends. This CDR3 region has 13 residues. The germline V gene encodes CDR1 SNHLY and CDR2 FYNNEI. CDR3 nucleotides: TGTGCCAGCGGCCGGATATTAAGCACTGAAGCTTTCTTT. This translates into CASGRILSTEAFF.

This sequence joins TRBV6-5 and TRBJ2-7; no clear D. With 4 bases removed from V and 3 bases from J, the gap between germline ends came to 4 bases. The CDR3 covers 11 residues. CDR1 MNHEY and CDR2 SVGAGI come from the germline V gene. The CDR3 protein is CASSLGYEQYF. The CDR3 nucleotides read TGTGCCAGCAGTTTGGGCTACGAGCAGTACTTC.

The chain employs TRBV27 and TRBJ2-7; possible D gene TRBD1, 7 bases. The CDR3 has 14 residues. The germline V gene has CDR1 MNHEY and CDR2 SMNVEV (reference sequence). The V gene lost 5 bases and the J gene lost 3 bases, with 14 bases spanning the gap. The CDR3: CASSLTRDSYEQYF. CDR3 sequence (DNA): TGTGCCAGCAGTCTAACGCGGGACAGCTACGAGCAGTACTTC.

This clone appeared a single time. The chain combines TRBV9 with TRBJ2-7, with 11 nucleotides matching TRBD1. The CDR3 has 15 residues. Germline V gene data show CDR1 as SGDLS and CDR2 as YYNGEE. V shed 3 bases and J 1 base; nucleotides not matched to a gene: 3. The CDR3 region has the DNA TGTGCCAGCAGCGCAGGACAGGGGGCATCCTACGAGCAGTACTTC. Translation: CASSAGQGASYEQYF.

CDR3 in DNA: TGTGCCAGCTCACCCCTTGCAGGACTAGCATTATCAGATACGCAGTATTTT. Its translation is CASSPLAGLALSDTQYF. J is TRBJ2-3 and V is TRBV18; 8 bases align to TRBD2. With 3 bases clipped from V and 4 bases from J, the junction kept 12 bases outside the gene matches. The CDR3 spans 17 residues. The V gene's germline CDR1 is KGHSH and CDR2 LQKENI.